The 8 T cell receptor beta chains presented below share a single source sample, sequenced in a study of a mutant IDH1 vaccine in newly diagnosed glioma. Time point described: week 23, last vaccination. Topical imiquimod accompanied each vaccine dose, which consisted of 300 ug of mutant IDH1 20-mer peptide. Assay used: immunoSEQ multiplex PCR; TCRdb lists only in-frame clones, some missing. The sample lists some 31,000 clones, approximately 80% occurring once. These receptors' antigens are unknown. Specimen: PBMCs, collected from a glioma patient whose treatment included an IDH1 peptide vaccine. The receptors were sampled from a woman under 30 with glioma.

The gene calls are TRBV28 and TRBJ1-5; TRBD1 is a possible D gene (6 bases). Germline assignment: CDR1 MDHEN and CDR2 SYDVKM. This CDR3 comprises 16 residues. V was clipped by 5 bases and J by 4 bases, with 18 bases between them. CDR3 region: CASSPLGGLGNQPQHF. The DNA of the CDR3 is TGTGCCAGCAGTCCCTTGGGGGGGCTGGGAAATCAGCCCCAGCATTTT.

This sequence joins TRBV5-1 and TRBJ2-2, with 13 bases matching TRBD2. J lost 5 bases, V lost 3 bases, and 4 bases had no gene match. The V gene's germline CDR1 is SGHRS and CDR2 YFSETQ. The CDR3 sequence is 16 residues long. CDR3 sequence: CASSSGTSGKTGELFF. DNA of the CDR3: TGCGCCAGCAGCTCTGGGACTAGCGGGAAGACCGGGGAGCTGTTTTTT.

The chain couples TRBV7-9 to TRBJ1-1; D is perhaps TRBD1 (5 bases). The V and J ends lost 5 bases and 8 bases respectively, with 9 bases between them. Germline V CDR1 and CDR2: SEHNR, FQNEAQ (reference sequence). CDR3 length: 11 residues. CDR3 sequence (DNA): TGTGCCAGCAGCCTGACAGCCGAAGCTTTCTTT. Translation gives CASSLTAEAFF.

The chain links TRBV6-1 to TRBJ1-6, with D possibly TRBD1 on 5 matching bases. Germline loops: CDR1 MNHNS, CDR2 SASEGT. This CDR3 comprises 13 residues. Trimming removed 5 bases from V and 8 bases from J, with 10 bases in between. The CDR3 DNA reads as TGTGCCAGCAGTAACCCGGGGGATTCACCCCTCCACTTT. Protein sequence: CASSNPGDSPLHF.

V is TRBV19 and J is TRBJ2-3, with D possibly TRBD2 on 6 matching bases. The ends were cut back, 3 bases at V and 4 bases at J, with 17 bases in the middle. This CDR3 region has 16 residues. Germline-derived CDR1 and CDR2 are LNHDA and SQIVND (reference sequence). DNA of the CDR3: TGTGCCAGTAGTATCGACGGGAGTATGCGTGCAGATACGCAGTATTTT. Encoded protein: CASSIDGSMRADTQYF.

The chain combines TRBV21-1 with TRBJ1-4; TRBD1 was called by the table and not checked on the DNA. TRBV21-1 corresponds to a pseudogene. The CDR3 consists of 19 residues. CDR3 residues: CASSKDSLGAGSGDEKLFF. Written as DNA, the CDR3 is TGTGCCAGCAGCAAAGATAGTTTAGGGGCAGGGTCAGGTGATGAAAAACTGTTTTTT.

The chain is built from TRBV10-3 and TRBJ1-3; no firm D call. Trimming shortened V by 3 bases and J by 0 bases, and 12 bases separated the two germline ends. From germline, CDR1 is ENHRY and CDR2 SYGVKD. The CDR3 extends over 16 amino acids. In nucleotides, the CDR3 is TGTGCCATCAGTGATCCGACCGATTACTCTGGAAACACCATATATTTT. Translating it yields CAISDPTDYSGNTIYF.

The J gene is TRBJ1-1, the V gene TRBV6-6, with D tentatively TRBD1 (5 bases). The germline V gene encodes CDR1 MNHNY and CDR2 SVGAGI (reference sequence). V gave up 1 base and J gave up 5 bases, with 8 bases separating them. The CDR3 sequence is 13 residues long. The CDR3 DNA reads TGTGCCAGCAGTTACTTTGGGGGGACTGAAGCTTTCTTT. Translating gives CASSYFGGTEAFF.